The 12 T cell receptor beta chains in this list originate from one sample, sequenced in a study of cytomegalovirus exposure and HLA in healthy donors. Primers for the PCR totalled 60 Vbeta and 13 Jbeta. Sequenced by immunoSEQ multiplex PCR; TCRdb stores in-frame clones only, minus some. This table has 90,000 or so clones, 82% appearing once. The sequenced sample was PBMCs. The receptors here all came from a man aged 45-65 years in good health and CMV-seronegative.

Note on this clone: Other DNA sequences in this sample translate to the same CDR3. The rearrangement links TRBV9 to TRBJ2-7; 9 bases line up with TRBD2. The ends lost 0 bases at V and 4 bases at J; junction bases unmatched: 2. There are 14 residues in the CDR3. From germline, CDR1 is SGDLS and CDR2 YYNGEE. The chain's CDR3 is CASSVGLAGYEQYF. The CDR3 nucleotides read TGTGCCAGCAGCGTAGGGCTAGCGGGATACGAGCAGTACTTC.

V usage is TRBV15 and J usage is TRBJ2-1, with TRBD2 identical over 9 bases. CDR3 size: 19 residues. The germline V gene has CDR1 LNHNV and CDR2 YYDKDF (reference sequence). V lost 0 bases, J lost 10 bases, and 19 bases stayed unmatched. The CDR3: CATSRDKGGRAIRPSEQFF. Written as DNA, the CDR3 is TGTGCCACCAGCAGAGATAAGGGCGGGAGGGCTATTCGTCCCAGCGAGCAGTTCTTC. Together with reference TRBV15 and TRBJ2-1, the CDR3 gives the full variable domain: DAMVIQNPRYQVTQFGKPVTLSCSQTLNHNVMYWYQQKSSQAPKLLFHYYDKDFNNEADTPDNFQSRRPNTSFCFLDIRSPGLGDTAMYLCATSRDKGGRAIRPSEQFFGPGTRLTVL.

The gene calls are TRBV2 and TRBJ2-5; 9 positions match TRBD1. TRBJ2-7 matches the DNA end more closely, so the J call is doubtful. CDR3 length: 13 amino acids. CDR1 and CDR2 (germline): SNHLY, FYNNEI. CDR3 sequence: CAVGQGTLYEQYF. In DNA, the CDR3 is TGTGCCGTAGGACAGGGGACTCTCTACGAGCAGTACTTC.

This chain joins TRBV5-1 and TRBJ2-5, with TRBD1 matching 8 bases. The CDR3 covers 14 residues. Germline V lookup: CDR1 SGHRS, CDR2 YFSETQ. The trim removed 2 bases at V and 5 bases at J, leaving 5 bases unmatched. This CDR3 is CASSFGTGGETQYF. The CDR3 DNA reads as TGCGCCAGCAGCTTCGGGACAGGCGGGGAGACCCAGTACTTC.

This sequence joins TRBV6-6 and TRBJ1-2; TRBD1 matches at 8 bases. Germline V lookup: CDR1 MNHNY, CDR2 SVGAGI (reference sequence). The CDR3 sequence is 16 residues long. V gave up 6 bases and J gave up 3 bases; unmatched junction bases: 12. DNA of the CDR3: TGTGCCAGCAGCTCAAGGGGGACAGGTTTCGACTATGGCTACACCTTC. It specifies CASSSRGTGFDYGYTF.

This clone was seen a handful of times. The sample holds other DNA sequences that translate to the same CDR3. J is TRBJ1-5 and V is TRBV28; possibly TRBD1 for D (5 bases). The CDR3 is made up of 13 amino acids. The germline V gene has CDR1 MDHEN and CDR2 SYDVKM. V was pared by 8 bases and J by 6 bases, with 14 bases between. CDR3 bases: TGTGCCAGCCGATCGGGGGTGGGTCAGCCCCAGCATTTT. This codes for CASRSGVGQPQHF.

The chain has TRBV5-4 and TRBJ1-1; D is unclear. V was pared by 7 bases and J by 6 bases, with 13 bases between. CDR3 length equals 12 residues. Germline values: CDR1 SGHNT, CDR2 YYREEE (reference sequence). The CDR3 nucleotides read TGTGCCAGCGGGGAGGGAGGCGCTGAAGCTTTCTTT. It codes for CASGEGGAEAFF.

This chain joins TRBV5-1 and TRBJ1-5, with TRBD1 matching 11 bases. The CDR3 sequence is 15 residues long. The germline CDR1 and CDR2 sequences are SGHRS and YFSETQ. After removal of 3 bases from V and 5 bases from J, the junction contained 4 bases not matched to a gene. CDR3 nucleotides: TGCGCCAGCAGCTCCGGGACAGGGGGAGATCAGCCCCAGCATTTT. This translates into CASSSGTGGDQPQHF.

The CDR3 DNA reads TGTGCCAGCACGGACTATTATGTCGGGGAGCTGTTTTTT. This sequence encodes CASTDYYVGELFF. This chain links TRBV7-9 with TRBJ2-2; D possibly corresponds to TRBD2 (6 bases). CDR3 length: 13 residues. Germline V gives CDR1 SEHNR, CDR2 FQNEAQ (reference sequence). Trimming took 7 bases from V and 7 from J, leaving 13 bases between them.

This clone was seen a single time. The chain is built from TRBV5-1 and TRBJ1-1; 7 nucleotides agree with TRBD1. This CDR3 contains 16 residues. The V segment lost 0 bases and the J segment 3 bases; nucleotides outside the gene matches: 8. Germline lookup yields CDR1 SGHRS and CDR2 YFSETQ. The CDR3 DNA reads TGCGCCAGCAGCTTGGTCTCCAGGGGGGAGGACACTGAAGCTTTCTTT. It specifies CASSLVSRGEDTEAFF. Complete variable domain (other parts from reference TRBV5-1 and TRBJ1-1): KAGVTQTPRYLIKTRGQQVTLSCSPISGHRSVSWYQQTPGQGLQFLFEYFSETQRNKGNFPGRFSGRQFSNSRSEMNVSTLELGDSALYLCASSLVSRGEDTEAFFGQGTRLTVV.

This rearrangement joins TRBV19 to TRBJ2-1, with D possibly matching TRBD2 (6 bases). This CDR3 spans 15 amino acids. The ends were cut back, 3 bases at V and 9 bases at J, with 18 bases in the middle. CDR1 is LNHDA, CDR2 SQIVND, per germline (reference sequence). The CDR3 loop reads CASSISVGGSAEQFF. CDR3 bases: TGTGCCAGTAGTATCTCCGTTGGGGGGAGTGCTGAGCAGTTCTTC. Full variable domain (missing parts from reference TRBV19 and TRBJ2-1): DGGITQSPKYLFRKEGQNVTLSCEQNLNHDAMYWYRQDPGQGLRLIYYSQIVNDFQKGDIAEGYSVSREKKESFPLTVTSAQKNPTAFYLCASSISVGGSAEQFFGPGTRLTVL.

This rearrangement joins TRBV2 to TRBJ2-7, with 14 bases matching TRBD2. CDR1 SNHLY and CDR2 FYNNEI come from the germline V gene. The ends lost 6 bases at V and 0 bases at J; junction bases unmatched: 28. There are 24 residues in the CDR3. DNA of the CDR3: TGTGCCAGCAGGTTCGGGGGTTTACGCTCTCCGGAGACCGGGACTAGCGGGAGCTCCTACGAGCAGTACTTC. Protein sequence: CASRFGGLRSPETGTSGSSYEQYF.